The 5 T cell receptor beta chains below all came from one sample that was sequenced in a study of blood T cells in healthy people across ages. Using a J-beta primer mix together with a sample-barcoded 5' primer, a second PCR was run for about 7 to 12 cycles. MiXCR, run by TCRdb on the 5' RACE reads, gives a single entry per CDR3 protein. The sample lists about 1,400,000 distinct CDR3 sequences, around 59% seen once, with over 5% in the top ten. Sequenced sample: blood. These receptors all stem from a man aged 18-30 years in good health.

The chain joins TRBV4-1 to TRBJ2-3; D is possibly TRBD1 or TRBD2 (6 bases each). Between the trimmed V and J ends, which lost 1 base and 6 bases, there was a span of 11 bases. Germline CDR1 reads MGHRA; CDR2 reads YSYEKL. There are 14 residues in the CDR3. The CDR3 DNA reads TGCGCCAGCAGCCAAGGGGGGGCAATGGATACGCAGTATTTT. Amino acid sequence: CASSQGGAMDTQYF.

DNA for the CDR3: TGTGCCAGCAGTGCGACTTTCTCTGGGGCCAACGTCCTGACTTTC. This encodes CASSATFSGANVLTF. The rearrangement uses TRBV6-5 and TRBJ2-6; D is uncertain. The V gene lost 5 bases and the J gene lost 0 bases, with 8 bases spanning the gap. The CDR3 covers 15 residues. The germline V gene encodes CDR1 MNHEY and CDR2 SVGAGI.

This sequence joins TRBV7-2 and TRBJ2-4; tentative D call: TRBD1 (6 bases). The better agreement between TRBJ2-7 and the DNA end casts doubt on the J call. The CDR3 loop spans 12 amino acids. Germline loops: CDR1 SGHTA, CDR2 FQGNSA. As DNA, the CDR3 is TGTGCCAGCAGCTCACAGGGTCACGAGCAGTACTTC. Translation gives CASSSQGHEQYF.

There are a few counts of this clonotype. The V call is TRBV2, the J call TRBJ1-5, with unresolved D. There are 12 residues in the CDR3. The germline V gene encodes CDR1 SNHLY and CDR2 FYNNEI. Trimming removed 3 bases at V and 7 bases at J, with 7 bases between. CDR3 DNA: TGTGCCAGCAGTGATTTGGGCCAGCCCCAGCATTTT. Protein: CASSDLGQPQHF.

V and J are TRBV20-1 and TRBJ2-1, with a tentative D call TRBD2 (5 bases). The V gene's germline CDR1 is DFQATT and CDR2 SNEGSKA (reference sequence). The ends were cut back, 6 bases at V and 2 bases at J, with 17 bases in the middle. This CDR3 region has 15 residues. DNA of the CDR3: TGCAGTGCCCCAAGGGAGACCCCACCCTACAATGAGCAGTTCTTC. Encoded protein: CSAPRETPPYNEQFF.